This T cell receptor (beta chain) derives from a study of blood T cell repertoires in COVID-19 (dated by TCRdb to between 2020 and 2021). Background on the whole study: Collaborator samples came from the United States, Italy and Spain and covered acute and convalescent phases of COVID-19. The prospective study material was composed of cDNA or gDNA derived from T cells, B-cell-depleted T cells, or PBMCs. The dataset comprised deeply sampled blood TCRbeta repertoires from subjects exposed to, actively infected with, or recovered from COVID-19. A freely available public database, intended as a resource for researchers studying the immune response to SARS-CoV-2, is where the repertoires were released. Samples came from the ongoing ImmuneRACE study (first 160 participants) plus 1,254 subjects from 6 global collaborators. Sample metadata almost always included a de-identified subject ID, COVID-19 status, age in years and sex. Where available, HLA class I and class II types were obtained from metadata supplied by the sample provider rather than from assay-based typing.

Paper-wide results and their limitations: Clinical and demographic metadata were provided uncurated, with the amount varying by source and participant.

The immunoSEQ Assay, a bias-controlled multiplex PCR, was used to amplify TCRbeta CDR3 regions from genomic DNA. From the authors' description of their analysis: The number of nucleated cells in each sample was estimated by amplification of reference gene primers within the assay. Sequence reads were collapsed and filtered to measure the absolute abundance of every unique TCRbeta CDR3 rearrangement. For each sample, productive Simpson clonality was calculated as the square root of Simpson's diversity index across productive rearrangements. TCRdb stores this immuneACCESS table with in-frame sequences only. Part of the clones is absent; in the studies checked, under half of the shortfall reflects unresolved V genes, and no reason is known for the rest. V and J calls and clone size follow that table, whereas D and trimming were derived from the DNA. A total of about 170,000 clones appear in this sample, around 81% of them only once. The ten most abundant clones make up over 7% of the sample.

The CDR3 goes from the cysteine to the phenylalanine over 14 residues. Only the CDR3 region is kept as DNA, spanning 42 bases read in frame from base 1. Based on the germline V gene, the CDR1 and CDR2 sequences are KGHDR and SFDVKD. V ends up 3 bases short and J 12 bases short, with an unmatched junction base count of 10. Comment on this clone: Its recognized antigen is unknown. No per-base quality is available; no much larger clone lies one base away.

At one collaborating source in Seattle, patients were enrolled during active infection and were followed longitudinally through the course of disease. Each collaborating institution followed its own protocols to collect whole blood in K2EDTA tubes. For TCRbeta analysis, collaborators shipped samples as frozen whole blood, isolated PBMCs, or DNA extracted from either of those sample types. Sequenced: peripheral blood. The sequence joins TRBV24-1 to TRBJ2-1; 7 central bases correspond to TRBD2. The receptor was derived from an elderly woman with COVID-19, enrolled during active disease. The sequenced DNA: TGTGCCACCAGTGATCTGGGACTACCCGTCAGGCAGTTCTTC. Translated, it gives CATSDLGLPVRQFF.